The 4 T cell receptor beta chains presented below share a single source sample, sequenced in a study of cytomegalovirus exposure and HLA in healthy donors. The PCR used 60 Vbeta and 13 Jbeta primers. Produced via immunoSEQ multiplex PCR; TCRdb's table is partial and in-frame only. This sample has roughly 200,000 clones, with around 83% found just once. The sample taken for sequencing was PBMCs. These TCRs come from a man between 40 and 49 years old in good health and CMV-seropositive.

The gene calls are TRBV5-4 and TRBJ2-1, with 9 positions matching TRBD1. With V trimmed by 3 bases and J by 8 bases, 9 bases remained unmatched. Germline V gives CDR1 SGHNT, CDR2 YYREEE (reference sequence). The CDR3 runs to 15 residues. The CDR3 loop is CASSSPGQGLYEQFF. The CDR3 coding sequence is TGTGCCAGCAGCTCCCCCGGACAGGGGCTCTATGAGCAGTTCTTC.

The genes are TRBV10-1 and TRBJ2-1; D gene ambiguous. In germline, CDR1 is WNHNN, CDR2 SYGVQD (reference sequence). This CDR3 comprises 13 residues. V was shortened by 5 bases and J by 0 bases, with 5 bases between the two germline ends. The CDR3 spells CASSPSSYNEQFF. CDR3 DNA sequence: TGCGCCAGCAGTCCGAGCTCCTACAATGAGCAGTTCTTC.

The chain is built from TRBV7-2 and TRBJ1-5; TRBD1 matches 8 bases. Germline values: CDR1 SGHTA, CDR2 FQGNSA. The trim removed 1 base at V and 2 bases at J, leaving 4 bases unmatched. The CDR3 loop spans 16 amino acids. The CDR3 DNA reads as TGTGCCAGCAGCTTAGTTTCGACAGGGGGCAATCAGCCCCAGCATTTT. The encoded protein is CASSLVSTGGNQPQHF.

The chain joins TRBV11-1 to TRBJ2-3; 12 bases agree with TRBD1. The J segment lost 6 bases and the V segment lost 3 bases, leaving 7 bases of the junction unmatched. The CDR3 is 16 amino acids. CDR1 is SGHAT and CDR2 is FQDESV in the germline V gene (reference sequence). CDR3: CASSLTGTGGFDTQYF. CDR3 DNA: TGTGCCAGCAGCTTGACCGGGACAGGGGGCTTTGATACGCAGTATTTT.